The clone carrying this T cell receptor (beta chain) was recorded many times. No antigen is known for it. The sample belongs to a study of T-cell reconstitution after alpha-beta-depleted transplantation in children. The study, taken as a whole, reports: When one year had passed after transplant, most T-cell counts and diversity came from newly produced T cells. Day-60 TCRbeta diversity that was high in some patients was derived from surviving recipient T cells and thymic progenitors. About two months after transplant, alpha-beta T cells reportedly came from several hundred expanded graft clones.

The CDR3 has 14 residues. The germline V and J ends were trimmed by 0 bases and 5 bases, with 14 bases remaining between them. From germline, CDR1 is DFQATT and CDR2 SNEGSKA (reference sequence). Unique molecular identifiers were used in preparing the TCRbeta library. One entry per CDR3 protein, called by TCRdb with MiXCR from the PCR reads. This table has over 200,000 distinct CDR3 sequences, roughly a tenth appearing once. This specimen consisted of PBMCs, obtained before TCRalphabeta/CD19-depleted stem cell transplant. The rearrangement uses TRBV20-1 and TRBJ2-7; D assignment may be TRBD1 or TRBD2 (5 bases each). This sequence was found in a child younger than two with acute myeloid leukemia, due to receive a stem cell transplant. In nucleotides, the CDR3 is TGCAGTGCTAGAGATCCGGGACGGGCCGACGAGCAGTACTTC. Protein product: CSARDPGRADEQYF.